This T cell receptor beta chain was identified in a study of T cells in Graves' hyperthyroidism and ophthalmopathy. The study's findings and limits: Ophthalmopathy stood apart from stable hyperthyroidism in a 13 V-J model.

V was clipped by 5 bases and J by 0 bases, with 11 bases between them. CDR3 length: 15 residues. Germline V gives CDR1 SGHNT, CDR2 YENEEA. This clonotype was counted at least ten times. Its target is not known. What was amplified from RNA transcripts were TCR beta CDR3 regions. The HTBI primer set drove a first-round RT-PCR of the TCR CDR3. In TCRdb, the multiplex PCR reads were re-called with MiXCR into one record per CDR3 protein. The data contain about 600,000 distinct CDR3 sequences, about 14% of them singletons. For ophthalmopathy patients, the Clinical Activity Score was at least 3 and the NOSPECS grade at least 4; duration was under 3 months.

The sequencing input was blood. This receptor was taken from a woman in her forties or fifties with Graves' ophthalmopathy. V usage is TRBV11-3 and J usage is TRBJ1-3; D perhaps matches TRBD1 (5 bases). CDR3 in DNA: TGTGCCAGCAGCCGAACCAGGGTCTCTGGAAACACCATATATTTT. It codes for CASSRTRVSGNTIYF.